Each of the 29 T cell receptor beta chains below was sequenced from the same sample in a study of cytomegalovirus exposure and HLA in healthy donors. This PCR relied on a set of 60 Vbeta primers and 13 Jbeta primers. Profiled with immunoSEQ multiplex PCR; TCRdb holds only in-frame clones, not every one. The profile covers some 150,000 clones, with less than 85% appearing a single time and about 4.4% taken by the ten largest. Sequenced material: PBMCs. These receptors were taken from a man aged 40-55 years in good health and CMV-seronegative.

The V and J genes are TRBV6-5 and TRBJ2-2, with unresolved D. The CDR3 runs to 13 residues. V lost 8 bases and J lost 6, with 13 bases in between. Germline lookup yields CDR1 MNHEY and CDR2 SVGAGI. This chain's CDR3 is CASSSRVAGELFF. Written as DNA, the CDR3 is TGTGCCAGCTCCTCCCGGGTTGCCGGGGAGCTGTTTTTT.

This chain links TRBV6-1 with TRBJ1-1; D not resolved. Germline CDR1 is MNHNS and CDR2 is SASEGT. The CDR3 has 13 residues. V shed 7 bases and J shed 0 bases, with 9 bases lying between them. The CDR3 DNA follows: TGTGCCAGCAAAAACAGATTGAACACTGAAGCTTTCTTT. This gives the protein CASKNRLNTEAFF.

This clone appeared a few times. The chain uses TRBV28 and TRBJ1-3; D call uncertain. The CDR3 totals 16 residues. V shed 2 bases and J shed 0 bases, with 11 bases lying between them. Germline CDR1 MDHEN, CDR2 SYDVKM. CDR3 region: CASSLMQRLSGNTIYF. The CDR3 coding sequence is TGTGCCAGCAGTTTAATGCAGCGACTCTCTGGAAACACCATATATTTT. Full variable domain (rest looked up from reference TRBV28 and TRBJ1-3): DVKVTQSSRYLVKRTGEKVFLECVQDMDHENMFWYRQDPGLGLRLIYFSYDVKMKEKGDIPEGYSVSREKKERFSLILESASTNQTSMYLCASSLMQRLSGNTIYFGEGSWLTVV.

The chain carries TRBV27 and TRBJ2-3; D ambiguous. Trimming took 1 base from V and 2 from J, leaving 13 bases between them. The CDR3 extends over 16 amino acids. CDR1 and CDR2 (germline): MNHEY, SMNVEV (reference sequence). CDR3 DNA sequence: TGTGCCAGCAGTTTATGGAGCGCCGGCTTCACAGATACGCAGTATTTT. It translates to CASSLWSAGFTDTQYF.

J is TRBJ2-7 and V is TRBV5-1; D is undetermined. Trimming cost V 0 bases and J 7 bases, with 14 bases left between them. CDR3 length: 14 amino acids. The V gene's germline CDR1 is SGHRS and CDR2 YFSETQ. The CDR3 nucleotides are TGCGCCAGCAGCTTGGGTGACACCTTTGGAGAGCAGTACTTC. Translating gives CASSLGDTFGEQYF.

This clone is a singleton in its sample. V gene TRBV7-3 combines with J gene TRBJ2-3, with TRBD2 matching 7 bases. CDR3 length: 14 amino acids. V trimming: 5 bases; J trimming: 2 bases; junction bases outside the gene matches: 4. In germline, CDR1 is SGHTA, CDR2 FQGTGA. CDR3 DNA: TGTGCCAGCAGCCTGGGGGGGGTCACAGATACGCAGTATTTT. Its protein is CASSLGGVTDTQYF.

The chain employs TRBV7-2 and TRBJ1-1; no definite D call. V lost 3 bases, J lost 9 bases, and 8 bases lay in between. Germline V lookup: CDR1 SGHTA, CDR2 FQGNSA. The CDR3 covers 11 residues. The CDR3 loop is CASSLAGQAFF. The CDR3 DNA sequence: TGTGCCAGCAGCTTGGCTGGGCAAGCTTTCTTT.

This chain connects TRBV6-1 to TRBJ2-5; D may be TRBD2 (7 bases). The CDR3 runs 13 residues. The germline V gene has CDR1 MNHNS and CDR2 SASEGT. The V end lost 6 bases, the J end lost 2 bases, and 10 bases lay between the germline ends. CDR3 nucleotides: TGTGCCAGCAGGGCGGGGGCTCAAGAGACCCAGTACTTC. It codes for CASRAGAQETQYF.

This sequence joins TRBV2 and TRBJ2-7; D unclear. The V end lost 10 bases, the J end lost 3 bases, and 19 bases lay between the germline ends. The CDR3 spans 14 residues. Germline lookup yields CDR1 SNHLY and CDR2 FYNNEI. The CDR3 sequence is CATKVRLMVYEQYF. The CDR3 DNA follows: TGTGCCACCAAAGTGAGACTGATGGTCTACGAGCAGTACTTC.

Details on this clone: An end of the junction differs from the germline gene, which may be a read error. The chain is built from TRBV7-9 and TRBJ2-7; D remains ambiguous. CDR3 length: 13 amino acids. The germline gives CDR1 SEHNR, CDR2 FQNEAQ (reference sequence). CDR3 loop: CSSSLGPNYEQYF. CDR3 nucleotides: TGTTCCAGCAGCTTAGGGCCCAACTACGAGCAGTACTTC.

V gene TRBV4-1 combines with J gene TRBJ2-7, with 10 bases identical to TRBD1. Germline trimming cut 3 bases from V and 7 bases from J; bases unmatched to any gene: 15. CDR1 MGHRA and CDR2 YSYEKL come from the germline V gene. This CDR3 is built from 17 residues. The CDR3 DNA is TGCGCCAGCAGCCAGGAGACAGGGGGCGTTGGTTTGGGAGAGCAGTACTTC. This gives the protein CASSQETGGVGLGEQYF.

In its sample, this clone was seen once. A read error may account for a junction end that differs from germline. The chain combines TRBV7-7 with TRBJ2-1, with 9 positions matching TRBD2. The CDR3 is made up of 15 amino acids. Germline-derived CDR1 and CDR2 are SSHAT and FNYEAQ (reference sequence). The CDR3 nucleotides are TGTGCTAGCAGCTTAGGTTGGCGGGAGGGGAATGAGCAGTTCTTC. Translating it yields CASSLGWREGNEQFF.

On this clone: One junction end disagrees with the germline gene, perhaps due to a read error. The chain joins TRBV7-7 to TRBJ2-7; D may be TRBD1 (5 bases). This CDR3 comprises 14 residues. The germline gives CDR1 SSHAT, CDR2 FNYEAQ (reference sequence). CDR3 region: CASSSSSDTSEQYF. CDR3 bases: TGTGCTAGCAGCTCATCGTCGGACACGTCTGAGCAGTACTTC. Looking up the rest from reference TRBV7-7 and TRBJ2-7 gives the full variable domain: GAGVSQSPRYKVTKRGQDVTLRCDPISSHATLYWYQQALGQGPEFLTYFNYEAQPDKSGLPSDRFSAERPEGSISTLTIQRTEQRDSAMYRCASSSSSDTSEQYFGPGTRLTVT.

The chain joins TRBV19 to TRBJ2-1; 9 positions agree with TRBD2. The CDR3 covers 18 residues. Germline-derived CDR1 and CDR2 are LNHDA and SQIVND (reference sequence). The V segment lost 7 bases and the J segment 9 bases; nucleotides outside the gene matches: 22. The CDR3 DNA reads TGTGCCAGTAACGTGGGACTAGCTCCAAGGGGAAAGGAGGGTGAGCAGTTCTTC. It translates to CASNVGLAPRGKEGEQFF.

CDR3 sequence reads: CAISEFRGLETEAFF. CDR3 sequence (DNA): TGTGCCATCAGTGAGTTTAGGGGCCTGGAAACTGAAGCTTTCTTT. The chain carries TRBV10-3 and TRBJ1-1; tentatively, D is TRBD1 (5 bases). The germline gives CDR1 ENHRY, CDR2 SYGVKD. The CDR3 spans 15 residues. Trimming pared 1 base from V and 5 bases from J, leaving 14 bases between.

In this sample, this clone turned up a few times. The rearrangement uses TRBV6-4 and TRBJ1-5; possibly TRBD1 for D (5 bases). Germline CDR1 reads MRHNA; CDR2 reads SNTAGT. This CDR3 has 18 amino acids. Trimming removed 0 bases at V and 0 bases at J, with 15 bases between. CDR3 amino acids: CASSDSTMGGSSNQPQHF. DNA for the CDR3: TGTGCCAGCAGTGACTCGACTATGGGGGGAAGTAGCAATCAGCCCCAGCATTTT.

The rearrangement joins TRBV5-4 to TRBJ1-1; 7 bases are shared with TRBD1. Trimming removed 6 bases from V and 6 bases from J; junction bases left unmatched: 14. Germline CDR1 and CDR2: SGHNT and YYREEE (reference sequence). CDR3 size: 15 residues. CDR3 in amino acids: CASNADTGTASEAFF. The CDR3 DNA reads as TGTGCCAGCAACGCCGATACCGGGACAGCCTCTGAAGCTTTCTTT. The full variable domain, rest sourced from reference TRBV5-4 and TRBJ1-1, is ETGVTQSPTHLIKTRGQQVTLRCSSQSGHNTVSWYQQALGQGPQFIFQYYREEENGRGNFPPRFSGLQFPNYSSELNVNALELDDSALYLCASNADTGTASEAFFGQGTRLTVV.

V and J are TRBV7-9 and TRBJ1-5; 7 bases match TRBD1. This CDR3 has 15 residues. CDR1 and CDR2 (germline): SEHNR, FQNEAQ (reference sequence). V trimming: 6 bases; J trimming: 7 bases; junction bases outside the gene matches: 12. Here the CDR3 reads CASSRDSNPWQPQHF. DNA of the CDR3: TGTGCCAGCAGTCGGGACAGTAACCCATGGCAGCCCCAGCATTTT.

CDR3 in DNA: TGTGCCATCAAGAGCGGGGGGGGCACAGATACGCAGTATTTT. It encodes CAIKSGGGTDTQYF. V is TRBV10-3 and J is TRBJ2-3; 10 positions agree with TRBD2. The J segment lost 1 base and the V segment lost 7 bases, leaving 2 bases of the junction unmatched. The CDR3 consists of 14 residues. Per the germline V gene, CDR1 is ENHRY and CDR2 is SYGVKD.

The chain carries TRBV13 and TRBJ2-2; possibly TRBD1 for D (6 bases). CDR3 size: 13 residues. CDR1 and CDR2 from the germline V gene are PRHDT and FYEKMQ (reference sequence). V was pared by 3 bases and J by 7 bases, with 9 bases between. CDR3 loop: CASSFRGGGELFF. The CDR3 DNA reads TGTGCCAGCAGCTTCCGAGGGGGCGGGGAGCTGTTTTTT. The full variable domain, in which reference TRBV13 and TRBJ2-2 provide the parts outside the CDR3, is AAGVIQSPRHLIKEKRETATLKCYPIPRHDTVYWYQQGPGQDPQFLISFYEKMQSDKGSIPDRFSAQQFSDYHSELNMSSLELGDSALYFCASSFRGGGELFFGEGSRLTVL.

The chain has TRBV6-5 and TRBJ1-6; 7 nucleotides match TRBD1. The CDR3 totals 13 residues. V lost 6 bases to trimming and J lost 10 bases; unmatched junction nucleotides: 6. Germline loops: CDR1 MNHEY, CDR2 SVGAGI. CDR3 protein: CASSRDSSSPLHF. The DNA for the CDR3 is TGTGCCAGCAGCCGGGACAGTTCATCACCCCTCCACTTT.

This chain joins TRBV2 and TRBJ2-1, with D perhaps TRBD1 (6 bases). This CDR3 is 12 amino acids long. With 6 bases removed from V and 6 bases from J, the gap between germline ends came to 9 bases. Germline V gene data show CDR1 as SNHLY and CDR2 as FYNNEI. The DNA for the CDR3 is TGTGCCAGCAGGGAGGACAGCAATGAGCAGTTCTTC. Protein sequence: CASREDSNEQFF.

This clone was detected only a few times. This rearrangement joins TRBV7-8 to TRBJ2-7; a weak D match, TRBD1 (5 bases). Trimming shortened V by 5 bases and J by 4 bases, and 15 bases separated the two germline ends. Per germline, CDR1 SGHVS and CDR2 FQNEAQ. The CDR3 runs 14 residues. This CDR3 reads CASSQLGLGYEQYF. The CDR3 DNA reads TGTGCCAGCAGCCAGCTGGGGCTCGGATACGAGCAGTACTTC.

The rearrangement links TRBV19 to TRBJ2-1; TRBD2 is a possible D gene (6 bases). Germline values: CDR1 LNHDA, CDR2 SQIVND (reference sequence). Trimming left V 4 bases short and J 6 bases short, with 16 bases between. The CDR3 covers 15 residues. The CDR3 nucleotides are TGTGCCAGTAGTACAGGAGGGACGAGACGCAATGAGCAGTTCTTC. It encodes CASSTGGTRRNEQFF.

DNA for the CDR3: TGTGCCAGTAGTATGGAACAGCCTTCTGGGGCCAACGTCCTGACTTTC. Translated: CASSMEQPSGANVLTF. V and J are TRBV19 and TRBJ2-6; D is ambiguous. The germline CDR1 and CDR2 sequences are LNHDA and SQIVND (reference sequence). The length of the CDR3 is 16 residues. V was clipped by 3 bases and J by 1 base, with 10 bases between them. Based on the CDR3 plus reference TRBV19 and TRBJ2-6, the full variable domain is DGGITQSPKYLFRKEGQNVTLSCEQNLNHDAMYWYRQDPGQGLRLIYYSQIVNDFQKGDIAEGYSVSREKKESFPLTVTSAQKNPTAFYLCASSMEQPSGANVLTFGAGSRLTVL.

V usage is TRBV28 and J usage is TRBJ1-3; D unclear. Trimming shortened V by 6 bases and J by 0 bases, and 12 bases separated the two germline ends. The germline gives CDR1 MDHEN, CDR2 SYDVKM. The CDR3 loop spans 15 amino acids. CDR3 residues: CASSGSSISGNTIYF. The CDR3 bases are TGTGCCAGCAGCGGGTCCTCCATCTCTGGAAACACCATATATTTT.

This chain joins TRBV10-1 and TRBJ1-2; D is possibly TRBD1 (5 bases). Germline assignment: CDR1 WNHNN and CDR2 SYGVQD (reference sequence). The CDR3 is 14 residues long. Trimming removed 4 bases at V and 5 bases at J, with 14 bases between. As DNA, the CDR3 is TGCGCCAGCAGTGTAGGAGGGGAATCTTATGGCTACACCTTC. It specifies CASSVGGESYGYTF.

Of note for this clone: Mismatch with germline at one junction end may stem from a read error. The chain uses TRBV2 and TRBJ1-1, with TRBD1 identical over 11 bases. Per the germline V gene, CDR1 is SNHLY and CDR2 is FYNNEI. This CDR3 is 15 amino acids long. CDR3 amino acids: CASREGQGANTEAFF. CDR3 in DNA: TGTGCCAGCAGGGAAGGACAGGGGGCTAACACTGAAGCTTTCTTT.

The J gene is TRBJ2-5, the V gene TRBV10-2; 8 bases are shared with TRBD2. V shed 7 bases and J 5 bases; nucleotides not matched to a gene: 12. The CDR3 length is 15 residues. CDR1 and CDR2 from the germline V gene are WSHSY and SAAADI. The CDR3 region is CASNPGLVVWETQYF. In DNA form, the CDR3 reads TGCGCCAGCAACCCGGGACTAGTCGTGTGGGAGACCCAGTACTTC.